The rows below give T cell receptor beta chains drawn from one sample of a study of a mutant IDH1 vaccine in newly diagnosed glioma. Repertoires were generated with immunoSEQ multiplex PCR, while TCRdb's copy carries only in-frame clones and drops some. Here the sample spans roughly 48,000 clones, roughly nine tenths being singletons. Their cognate antigens are unknown. The source was PBMCs, collected from a glioma patient whose treatment included an IDH1 peptide vaccine. Source of these receptors: a man aged 50 or older with glioma. Both conserved end residues are part of each CDR3. The D gene is left open where the match is weak. Clone size, where shown, is once, few, many, or a class for clones that have expanded.

V: TRBV6-1; D: -; J: TRBJ2-7; size: -; CDR3: CASSDPSLTPPSYEQYF; DNA: TGTGCCAGCAGTGATCCCTCCCTGACACCGCCCTCCTACGAGCAGTACTTC
V: TRBV9; D: -; J: TRBJ2-6; size: -; CDR3: CASSEEVGSGANVLTF; DNA: TGTGCCAGCAGCGAAGAAGTAGGGTCTGGGGCCAACGTCCTGACTTTC
V: TRBV28; D: -; J: TRBJ2-3; size: -; CDR3: CASSPAGLSTDTQYF; DNA: TGTGCCAGCAGCCCCGCAGGGCTTTCCACAGATACGCAGTATTTT
V: TRBV5-4; D: -; J: TRBJ2-3; size: -; CDR3: CASGGTDTQYF; DNA: TGTGCGTCGGGGGGCACAGATACGCAGTATTTT
V: TRBV18; D: -; J: TRBJ1-4; size: -; CDR3: CASSLLDRLQAANEKLFF; DNA: TGTGCCAGCTCACTACTCGACCGACTACAGGCTGCCAATGAAAAACTGTTTTTT
V: TRBV5-1; D: TRBD2; J: TRBJ2-1; size: once; CDR3: CASSPNPSGSRDEQFF; DNA: TGCGCCAGCAGCCCCAACCCTAGCGGGAGTCGCGATGAGCAGTTCTTC
V: TRBV7-2; D: -; J: TRBJ1-2; size: -; CDR3: CASSLAGHYGYTF; DNA: TGTGCCAGCAGCTTAGCAGGGCACTATGGCTACACCTTC
V: TRBV5-1; D: -; J: TRBJ1-5; size: -; CDR3: CASRKWAESNQPQHF; DNA: TGCGCCAGCAGAAAATGGGCGGAGAGCAATCAGCCCCAGCATTTT
V: TRBV4-2; D: -; J: TRBJ2-7; size: -; CDR3: CASSQSRDTNYEQYF; DNA: TGTGCCAGCAGCCAATCGAGGGACACCAACTACGAGCAGTACTTC
V: TRBV2; D: -; J: TRBJ1-3; size: few; CDR3: CASRVRVSGNTIYF; DNA: TGTGCCAGCAGGGTCAGGGTCTCTGGAAACACCATATATTTT
V: TRBV6-5; D: TRBD1; J: TRBJ1-5; size: -; CDR3: CASSSLGQGNQPQHF; DNA: TGTGCCAGCAGTTCTCTAGGACAGGGAAATCAGCCCCAGCATTTT
V: TRBV10-3; D: TRBD1; J: TRBJ1-6; size: -; CDR3: CAIRLGQSESPLHF; DNA: TGTGCCATCAGGCTGGGACAGTCGGAGTCACCCCTCCACTTT
V: TRBV9; D: -; J: TRBJ2-5; size: -; CDR3: CASSTAGGIGETQYF; DNA: TGTGCCAGCAGCACCGCAGGCGGGATTGGGGAGACCCAGTACTTC
V: TRBV27; D: -; J: TRBJ2-7; size: -; CDR3: CASSLWGYRAYEQYF; DNA: TGTGCCAGCAGTTTATGGGGGTACAGGGCCTACGAGCAGTACTTC
V: TRBV6-6; D: -; J: TRBJ2-7; size: -; CDR3: CASSPAVYEQYF; DNA: TGTGCCAGCAGCCCCGCAGTTTACGAGCAGTACTTC
V: TRBV10-2; D: -; J: TRBJ2-5; size: -; CDR3: CASSASRKETQYF; DNA: TGCGCCAGCAGTGCTTCGAGGAAAGAGACCCAGTACTTC
V: TRBV19; D: -; J: TRBJ2-6; size: -; CDR3: CASRRARDLRTGANVLTF; DNA: TGTGCCAGTAGGCGGGCGAGGGACCTAAGGACTGGGGCCAACGTCCTGACTTTC
V: TRBV5-4; D: -; J: TRBJ1-4; size: -; CDR3: CASSLRGEKLFF; DNA: TGTGCCAGCAGCTTGCGGGGAGAAAAACTGTTTTTT
V: TRBV4-3; D: TRBD2; J: TRBJ2-3; size: -; CDR3: CASSQDQGLAATDTQYF; DNA: TGCGCCAGCAGCCAAGACCAGGGACTAGCGGCTACAGATACGCAGTATTTT
V: TRBV29-1; D: TRBD2; J: TRBJ2-5; size: -; CDR3: CSVHERGRGETQYF; DNA: TGCAGCGTTCATGAGCGGGGCCGCGGGGAGACCCAGTACTTC
V: TRBV5-1; D: -; J: TRBJ1-2; size: once; CDR3: CASRGSQPYGYTF; DNA: TGCGCCAGCCGTGGGTCTCAACCCTATGGCTACACCTTC
V: TRBV19; D: -; J: TRBJ2-5; size: -; CDR3: CASSVSWPRETQYF; DNA: TGTGCCAGTAGTGTATCTTGGCCGAGGGAGACCCAGTACTTC
V: TRBV19; D: -; J: TRBJ2-2; size: -; CDR3: CASSIFPREPGELFF; DNA: TGTGCCAGTAGTATATTTCCCCGGGAGCCCGGGGAGCTGTTTTTT
V: TRBV18; D: -; J: TRBJ1-1; size: -; CDR3: CASSGYRDAEAFF; DNA: TGTGCCAGCTCCGGTTACAGGGACGCTGAAGCTTTCTTT
V: TRBV2; D: TRBD2; J: TRBJ2-7; size: once; CDR3: CASSERGGLAYEQYF; DNA: TGTGCCAGCAGTGAGCGGGGGGGCCTCGCCTACGAGCAGTACTTC
V: TRBV2; D: -; J: TRBJ2-7; size: -; CDR3: CASSDSGRNEQYF; DNA: TGTGCCAGCAGTGATTCGGGTAGAAACGAGCAGTACTTC
V: TRBV6-1; D: -; J: TRBJ1-2; size: -; CDR3: CASSEASQGNYGYTF; DNA: TGTGCCAGCAGTGAAGCGTCGCAGGGGAACTATGGCTACACCTTC
V: TRBV4-2; D: -; J: TRBJ1-4; size: -; CDR3: CASSQDPWAPNEKLFF; DNA: TGTGCCAGCAGCCAAGATCCATGGGCCCCCAATGAAAAACTGTTTTTT
V: TRBV19; D: -; J: TRBJ2-2; size: -; CDR3: CASSPTGRHGELFF; DNA: TGTGCCAGTAGCCCGACGGGACGGCACGGGGAGCTGTTTTTT
V: TRBV27; D: -; J: TRBJ2-5; size: -; CDR3: CASSPGTLGGETQYF; DNA: TGTGCCAGCAGTCCGGGGACTCTTGGAGGGGAGACCCAGTACTTC
V: TRBV7-2; D: TRBD2; J: TRBJ2-7; size: once; CDR3: CASSQLAGDSYEQYF; DNA: TGTGCCAGCAGCCAACTAGCGGGGGACTCCTACGAGCAGTACTTC
V: TRBV5-5; D: TRBD1; J: TRBJ1-4; size: -; CDR3: CASSSHRGHGEKLFF; DNA: TGTGCCAGCAGCTCCCACAGGGGGCATGGGGAAAAACTGTTTTTT
V: TRBV27; D: -; J: TRBJ1-1; size: -; CDR3: CASSDGSLRGTEAFF; DNA: TGTGCCAGTTCCGACGGGAGTTTGAGAGGCACTGAAGCTTTCTTT
V: TRBV14; D: -; J: TRBJ2-5; size: -; CDR3: CASSQGYRGPRGGETQYF; DNA: TGTGCCAGCAGCCAAGGGTACAGGGGCCCCAGGGGGGGAGAGACCCAGTACTTC
V: TRBV5-3; D: -; J: TRBJ2-3; size: -; CDR3: CARSLGTVRTQYF; DNA: TGTGCCAGAAGCTTGGGCACGGTGAGAACGCAGTATTTT
V: TRBV5-6; D: TRBD1; J: TRBJ2-7; size: once; CDR3: CASSPGTGDYEQYF; DNA: TGTGCCAGCAGCCCAGGGACAGGGGACTACGAGCAGTACTTC
V: TRBV5-8; D: -; J: TRBJ2-4; size: -; CDR3: CASSFWTRLNIQYF; DNA: TGTGCCAGCAGCTTTTGGACCCGGCTTAACATTCAGTACTTC
V: TRBV2; D: TRBD1; J: TRBJ1-4; size: -; CDR3: CATQGSGEKLFF; DNA: TGTGCCACACAGGGGTCGGGTGAAAAACTGTTTTTT
V: TRBV7-8; D: -; J: TRBJ2-1; size: -; CDR3: CASSLRSYNEQFF; DNA: TGTGCCAGCAGCCTCCGATCCTACAATGAGCAGTTCTTC
V: TRBV4-1; D: TRBD2; J: TRBJ2-2; size: once; CDR3: CASSQGTSVDTGELFF; DNA: TGCGCCAGCAGCCAAGGGACTAGCGTAGACACCGGGGAGCTGTTTTTT
V: TRBV27; D: -; J: TRBJ2-7; size: -; CDR3: CASSLGASYEQYF; DNA: TGTGCCAGCAGTTTGGGGGCCTCCTACGAGCAGTACTTC
V: TRBV10-2; D: -; J: TRBJ1-2; size: -; CDR3: CASSESIPRVFHGYTF; DNA: TGCGCCAGCAGTGAGTCGATTCCCAGGGTCTTTCATGGCTACACCTTC
V: TRBV6-5; D: -; J: TRBJ2-1; size: -; CDR3: CASSYSKHLRWEQFF; DNA: TGTGCCAGCAGTTACTCGAAGCATCTCAGGTGGGAGCAGTTCTTC
V: TRBV4-3; D: -; J: TRBJ1-3; size: -; CDR3: CASSQEIDGNTIYF; DNA: TGCGCCAGCAGCCAGGAAATTGATGGAAACACCATATATTTT
V: TRBV19; D: -; J: TRBJ2-3; size: -; CDR3: CASSLPGSSGTDTQYF; DNA: TGTGCCAGTAGTCTCCCGGGATCCTCGGGCACAGATACGCAGTATTTT
V: TRBV10-2; D: -; J: TRBJ1-1; size: -; CDR3: CASRRTQNNEAFF; DNA: TGCGCCAGCCGCCGCACCCAAAATAATGAAGCTTTCTTT
V: TRBV25-1; D: -; J: TRBJ2-7; size: -; CDR3: CATSIGDEQYF; DNA: TGTGCCACGTCAATTGGGGACGAGCAGTACTTC
V: TRBV19; D: TRBD2; J: TRBJ2-5; size: few; CDR3: CASSSRLARETQYF; DNA: TGTGCCAGTAGTAGCAGACTAGCTCGGGAGACCCAGTACTTC
V: TRBV4-1; D: TRBD1; J: TRBJ2-1; size: -; CDR3: CASSPQGVSVNEQFF; DNA: TGCGCCAGCAGCCCCCAGGGGGTCTCGGTCAATGAGCAGTTCTTC
V: TRBV5-1; D: TRBD1; J: TRBJ2-3; size: -; CDR3: CASSSGTASTDTQYF; DNA: TGCGCCAGCAGCTCCGGGACAGCTAGCACAGATACGCAGTATTTT
V: TRBV9; D: -; J: TRBJ1-6; size: -; CDR3: CASSPSGNSYNSPLHF; DNA: TGTGCCAGCAGCCCATCAGGGAACTCCTATAATTCACCCCTCCACTTT
V: TRBV4-2; D: -; J: TRBJ2-7; size: -; CDR3: CASSQGTSYEQYF; DNA: TGTGCCAGCAGCCAAGGTACTTCCTACGAGCAGTACTTC
V: TRBV7-6; D: -; J: TRBJ1-4; size: -; CDR3: CASSLVVGLDEKLFF; DNA: TGTGCCAGCAGCTTAGTCGTGGGGCTCGATGAAAAACTGTTTTTT
V: TRBV27; D: -; J: TRBJ1-5; size: -; CDR3: CASSRGSNQPQHF; DNA: TGTGCCAGCTCAAGGGGGAGCAATCAGCCCCAGCATTTT
V: TRBV7-6; D: -; J: TRBJ2-5; size: -; CDR3: CASSLEERGDRQETQYF; DNA: TGTGCCAGCAGCTTAGAGGAACGGGGTGACAGACAAGAGACCCAGTACTTC
V: TRBV5-3; D: -; J: TRBJ2-4; size: -; CDR3: CARSLVSSALAKNIQYF; DNA: TGTGCCAGAAGCTTGGTTTCTTCAGCTCTAGCCAAAAACATTCAGTACTTC
V: TRBV10-3; D: TRBD2; J: TRBJ2-7; size: -; CDR3: CAISGKGTSGSQYEQYF; DNA: TGTGCCATCAGTGGAAAAGGGACTAGCGGGAGCCAGTACGAGCAGTACTTC
V: TRBV13; D: -; J: TRBJ2-1; size: -; CDR3: CASSLGQRAYNEQFF; DNA: TGTGCCAGCAGCTTAGGACAGCGAGCCTACAATGAGCAGTTCTTC
V: TRBV28; D: TRBD1; J: TRBJ2-2; size: -; CDR3: CAIAGQARGTGELFF; DNA: TGTGCCATTGCCGGACAGGCGAGGGGGACCGGGGAGCTGTTTTTT
V: TRBV6-5; D: -; J: TRBJ2-7; size: -; CDR3: CASSGRSYEQYF; DNA: TGTGCCAGCAGTGGCAGGTCCTACGAGCAGTACTTC